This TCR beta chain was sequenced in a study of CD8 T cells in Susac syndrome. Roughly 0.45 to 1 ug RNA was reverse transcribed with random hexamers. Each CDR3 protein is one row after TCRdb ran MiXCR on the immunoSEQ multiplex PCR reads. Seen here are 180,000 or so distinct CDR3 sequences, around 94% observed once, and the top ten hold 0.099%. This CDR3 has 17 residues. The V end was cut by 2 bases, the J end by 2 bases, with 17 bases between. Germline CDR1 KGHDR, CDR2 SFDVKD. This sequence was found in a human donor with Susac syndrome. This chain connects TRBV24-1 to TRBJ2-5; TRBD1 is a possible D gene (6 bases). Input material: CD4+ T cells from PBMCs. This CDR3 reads CATSDSLGGGAQETQYF. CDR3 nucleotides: TGTGCCACCAGTGATTCCCTTGGGGGCGGCGCGCAAGAGACCCAGTACTTC.